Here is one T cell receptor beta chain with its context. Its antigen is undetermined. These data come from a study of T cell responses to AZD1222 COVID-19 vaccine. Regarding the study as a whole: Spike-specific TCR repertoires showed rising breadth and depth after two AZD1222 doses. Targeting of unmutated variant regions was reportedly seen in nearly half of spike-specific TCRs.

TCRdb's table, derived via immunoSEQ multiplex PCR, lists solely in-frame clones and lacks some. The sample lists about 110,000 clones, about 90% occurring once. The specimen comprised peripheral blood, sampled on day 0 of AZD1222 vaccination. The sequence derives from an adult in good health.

The CDR3 DNA is TGTGCCAGCAGCTTAGGCTCCTACAATGAGCAGTTCTTC. Translated: CASSLGSYNEQFF. This chain uses TRBV7-8 with TRBJ2-1; the D is unclear. The V gene lost 1 base and the J gene lost 0 bases, with 1 base spanning the gap. In germline, CDR1 is SGHVS, CDR2 FQNEAQ. CDR3 length equals 13 residues.